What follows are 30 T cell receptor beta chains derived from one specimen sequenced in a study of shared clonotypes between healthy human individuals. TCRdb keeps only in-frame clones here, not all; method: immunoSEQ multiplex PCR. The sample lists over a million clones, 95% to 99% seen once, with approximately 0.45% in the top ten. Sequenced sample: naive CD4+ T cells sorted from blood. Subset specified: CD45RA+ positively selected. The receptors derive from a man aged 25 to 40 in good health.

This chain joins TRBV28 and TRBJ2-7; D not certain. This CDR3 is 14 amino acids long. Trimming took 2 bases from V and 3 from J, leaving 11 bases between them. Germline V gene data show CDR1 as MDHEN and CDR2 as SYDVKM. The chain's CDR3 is CASSLVRNDYEQYF. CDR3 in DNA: TGTGCCAGCAGTTTAGTAAGGAATGACTACGAGCAGTACTTC.

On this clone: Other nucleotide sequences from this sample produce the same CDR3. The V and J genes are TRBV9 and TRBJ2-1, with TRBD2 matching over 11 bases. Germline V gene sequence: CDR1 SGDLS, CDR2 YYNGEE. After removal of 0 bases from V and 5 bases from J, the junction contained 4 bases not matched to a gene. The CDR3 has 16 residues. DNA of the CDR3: TGTGCCAGCAGCGTAGCTCTACTAGCGGGGGACAATGAGCAGTTCTTC. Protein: CASSVALLAGDNEQFF. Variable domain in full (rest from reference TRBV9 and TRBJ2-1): DSGVTQTPKHLITATGQRVTLRCSPRSGDLSVYWYQQSLDQGLQFLIQYYNGEERAKGNILERFSAQQFPDLHSELNLSSLELGDSALYFCASSVALLAGDNEQFFGPGTRLTVL.

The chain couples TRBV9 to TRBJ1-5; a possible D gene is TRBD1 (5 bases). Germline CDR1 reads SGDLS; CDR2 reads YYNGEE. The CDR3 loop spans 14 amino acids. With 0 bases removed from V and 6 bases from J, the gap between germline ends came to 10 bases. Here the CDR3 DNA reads TGTGCCAGCAGCGTAGTGGGGGAAGGTCAGCCCCAGCATTTT. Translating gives CASSVVGEGQPQHF.

The CDR3 is CASQGTDTGELFF. The CDR3 DNA follows: TGTGCCAGCCAGGGGACGGACACCGGGGAGCTGTTTTTT. The chain joins TRBV7-3 to TRBJ2-2, with a possible D match to TRBD1 (6 bases). The germline V gene encodes CDR1 SGHTA and CDR2 FQGTGA. V gave up 8 bases and J gave up 3 bases, with 10 bases separating them. This CDR3 is built from 13 residues.

CDR3 sequence reads: CATSRDPAWNTGELFF. The CDR3 DNA follows: TGTGCCACCAGCAGAGATCCGGCCTGGAACACCGGGGAGCTGTTTTTT. The V and J genes are TRBV15 and TRBJ2-2; D remains ambiguous. The CDR3 consists of 16 residues. Germline V CDR1 and CDR2: LNHNV, YYDKDF (reference sequence). V was pared by 0 bases and J by 1 base, with 9 bases between.

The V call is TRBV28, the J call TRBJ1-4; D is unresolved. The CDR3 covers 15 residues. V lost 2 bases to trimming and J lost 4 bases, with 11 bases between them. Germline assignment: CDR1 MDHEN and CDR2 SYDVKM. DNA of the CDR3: TGTGCCAGCAGTTTAGAGGCAGGAGATAATGAAAAACTGTTTTTT. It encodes CASSLEAGDNEKLFF.

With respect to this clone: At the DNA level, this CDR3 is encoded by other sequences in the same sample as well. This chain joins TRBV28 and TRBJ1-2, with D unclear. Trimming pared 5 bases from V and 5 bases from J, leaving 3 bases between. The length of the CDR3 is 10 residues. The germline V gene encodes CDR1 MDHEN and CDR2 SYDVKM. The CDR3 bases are TGTGCCAGCAGTCGGTATGGCTACACCTTC. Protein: CASSRYGYTF.

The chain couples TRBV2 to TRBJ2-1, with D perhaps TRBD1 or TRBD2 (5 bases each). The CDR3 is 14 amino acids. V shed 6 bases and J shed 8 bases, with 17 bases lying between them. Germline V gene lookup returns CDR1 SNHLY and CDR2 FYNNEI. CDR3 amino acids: CASRWDQIRHEQFF. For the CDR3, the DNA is TGTGCCAGCAGGTGGGACCAAATAAGGCATGAGCAGTTCTTC.

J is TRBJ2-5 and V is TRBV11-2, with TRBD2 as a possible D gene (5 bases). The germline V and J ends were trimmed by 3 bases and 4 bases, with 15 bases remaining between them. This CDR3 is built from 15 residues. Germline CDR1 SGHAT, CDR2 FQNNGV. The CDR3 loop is CASSLGSSFGETQYF. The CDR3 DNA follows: TGTGCCAGCAGCTTGGGGAGTTCATTTGGAGAGACCCAGTACTTC.

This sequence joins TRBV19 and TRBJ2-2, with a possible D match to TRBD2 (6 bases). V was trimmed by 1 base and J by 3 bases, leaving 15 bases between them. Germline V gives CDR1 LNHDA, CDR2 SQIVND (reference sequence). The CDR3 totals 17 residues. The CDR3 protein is CASSIVAGRVYTGELFF. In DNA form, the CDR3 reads TGTGCCAGTAGTATAGTGGCGGGAAGAGTGTACACCGGGGAGCTGTTTTTT.

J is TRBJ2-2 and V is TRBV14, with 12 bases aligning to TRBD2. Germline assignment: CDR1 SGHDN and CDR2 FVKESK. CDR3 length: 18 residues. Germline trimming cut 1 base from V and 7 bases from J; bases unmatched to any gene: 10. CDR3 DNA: TGTGCCAGCAGCCAAGCCCGGACTAGCGGGATTGGGGTCGGGGAGCTGTTTTTT. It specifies CASSQARTSGIGVGELFF.

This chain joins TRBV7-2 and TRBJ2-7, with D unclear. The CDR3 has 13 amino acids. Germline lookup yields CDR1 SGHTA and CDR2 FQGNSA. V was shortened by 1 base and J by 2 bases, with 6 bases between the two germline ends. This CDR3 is CASSLDHTYEQYF. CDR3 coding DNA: TGTGCCAGCAGCTTAGACCACACCTACGAGCAGTACTTC.

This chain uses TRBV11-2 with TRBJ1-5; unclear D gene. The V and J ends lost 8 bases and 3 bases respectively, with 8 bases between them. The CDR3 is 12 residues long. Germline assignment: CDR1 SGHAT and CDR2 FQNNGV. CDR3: CASSNNNQPQHF. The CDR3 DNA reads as TGTGCCAGCTCCAACAACAATCAGCCCCAGCATTTT.

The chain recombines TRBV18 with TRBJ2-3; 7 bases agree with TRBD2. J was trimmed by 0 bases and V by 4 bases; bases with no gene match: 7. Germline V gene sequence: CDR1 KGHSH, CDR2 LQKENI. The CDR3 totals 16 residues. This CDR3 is CASSLPTSPSTDTQYF. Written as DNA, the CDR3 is TGTGCCAGCTCACTACCGACTAGCCCTAGCACAGATACGCAGTATTTT.

For the CDR3, the DNA is TGTGCCGGCTCGGGGGGCGGGTCGTCCTACGAGCAGTACTTC. Residues: CAGSGGGSSYEQYF. The chain uses TRBV28 and TRBJ2-7; D might be TRBD2 (7 bases). V was pared by 11 bases and J by 1 base, with 18 bases between. The CDR3 runs 14 residues. Germline CDR1 MDHEN, CDR2 SYDVKM.

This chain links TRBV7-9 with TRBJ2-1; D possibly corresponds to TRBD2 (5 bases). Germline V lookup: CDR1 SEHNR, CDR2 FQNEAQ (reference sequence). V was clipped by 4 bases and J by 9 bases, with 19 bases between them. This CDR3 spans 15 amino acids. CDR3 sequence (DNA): TGTGCCAGCAGCTACAATTTCGGGGAATCTAGTGAGCAGTTCTTC. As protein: CASSYNFGESSEQFF.

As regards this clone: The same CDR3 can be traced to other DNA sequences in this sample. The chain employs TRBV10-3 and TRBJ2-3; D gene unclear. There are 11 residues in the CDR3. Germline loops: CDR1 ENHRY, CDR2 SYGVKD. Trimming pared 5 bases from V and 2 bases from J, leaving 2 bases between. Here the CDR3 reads CAISSTDTQYF. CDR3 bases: TGTGCCATCAGTTCCACAGATACGCAGTATTTT.

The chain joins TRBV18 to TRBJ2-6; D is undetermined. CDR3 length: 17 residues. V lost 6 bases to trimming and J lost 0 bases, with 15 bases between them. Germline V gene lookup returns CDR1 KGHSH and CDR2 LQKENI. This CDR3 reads CASSSIWPLSGANVLTF. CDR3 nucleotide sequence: TGTGCCAGCTCCTCCATATGGCCGCTCTCTGGGGCCAACGTCCTGACTTTC.

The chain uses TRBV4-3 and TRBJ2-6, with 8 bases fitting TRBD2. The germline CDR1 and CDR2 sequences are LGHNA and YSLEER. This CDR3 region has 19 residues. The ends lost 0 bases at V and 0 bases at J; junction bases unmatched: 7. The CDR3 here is CASSQDAGLALSGANVLTF. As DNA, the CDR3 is TGCGCCAGCAGCCAAGATGCAGGACTAGCCCTCTCTGGGGCCAACGTCCTGACTTTC.

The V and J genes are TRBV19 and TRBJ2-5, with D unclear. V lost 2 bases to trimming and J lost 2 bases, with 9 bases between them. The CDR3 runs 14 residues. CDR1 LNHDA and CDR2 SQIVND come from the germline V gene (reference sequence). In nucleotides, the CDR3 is TGTGCCAGTAGTATAATGGGAAAGCAAGAGACCCAGTACTTC. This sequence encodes CASSIMGKQETQYF.

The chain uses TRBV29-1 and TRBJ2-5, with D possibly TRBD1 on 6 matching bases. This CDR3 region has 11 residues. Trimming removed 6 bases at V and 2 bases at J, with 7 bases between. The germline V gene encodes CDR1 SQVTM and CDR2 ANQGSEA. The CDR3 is CSVGQQETQYF. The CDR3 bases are TGCAGCGTCGGACAGCAAGAGACCCAGTACTTC.

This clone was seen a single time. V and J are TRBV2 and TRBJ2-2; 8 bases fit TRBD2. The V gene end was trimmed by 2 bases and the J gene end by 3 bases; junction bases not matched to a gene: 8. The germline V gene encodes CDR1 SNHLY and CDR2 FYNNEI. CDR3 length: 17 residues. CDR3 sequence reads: CASSETRAGVDTGELFF. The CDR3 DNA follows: TGTGCCAGCAGTGAAACTAGAGCGGGAGTAGACACCGGGGAGCTGTTTTTT.

CDR3 amino acids: CASSQDNAGVETQYF. The DNA for the CDR3 is TGCGCCAGCAGCCAAGATAACGCAGGGGTAGAGACCCAGTACTTC. The rearrangement joins TRBV4-3 to TRBJ2-5; possible D gene TRBD1, 6 bases. V was cut by 0 bases and J by 4 bases, with 12 bases left in between. This CDR3 is 15 amino acids long. Per the germline V gene, CDR1 is LGHNA and CDR2 is YSLEER.

The CDR3 reads CASSPPIAGLNEQFF. The CDR3 DNA reads as TGTGCCAGCTCACCACCGATAGCGGGACTGAATGAGCAGTTCTTC. The V call is TRBV18, the J call TRBJ2-1; 8 bases fit TRBD2. Germline lookup yields CDR1 KGHSH and CDR2 LQKENI. V lost 0 bases to trimming and J lost 7 bases; unmatched junction nucleotides: 5. This CDR3 comprises 15 residues.

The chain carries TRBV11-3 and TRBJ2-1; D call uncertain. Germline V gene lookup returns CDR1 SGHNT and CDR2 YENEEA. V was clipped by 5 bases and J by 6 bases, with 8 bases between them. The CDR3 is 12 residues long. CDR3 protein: CASSATFNEQFF. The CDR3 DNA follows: TGTGCCAGCAGCGCAACGTTCAATGAGCAGTTCTTC.

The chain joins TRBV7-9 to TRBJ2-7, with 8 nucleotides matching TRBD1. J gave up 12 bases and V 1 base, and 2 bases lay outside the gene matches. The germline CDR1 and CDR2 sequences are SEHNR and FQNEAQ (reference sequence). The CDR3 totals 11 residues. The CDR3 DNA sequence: TGTGCCAGCAGCTTAGGGGGGACAGGGTACTTC. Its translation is CASSLGGTGYF.

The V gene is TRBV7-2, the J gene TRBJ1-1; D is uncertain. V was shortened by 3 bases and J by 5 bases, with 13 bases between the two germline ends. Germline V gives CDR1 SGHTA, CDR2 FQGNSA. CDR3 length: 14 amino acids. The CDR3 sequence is CASSFGVRETEAFF. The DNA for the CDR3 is TGTGCCAGCAGCTTTGGGGTCCGGGAGACTGAAGCTTTCTTT.

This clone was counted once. CDR3 nucleotide sequence: TGTGCCAGCAGCCCCCGAGGGCCCAATGAGCAGTTCTTC. Its translation: CASSPRGPNEQFF. The chain is built from TRBV7-9 and TRBJ2-1; TRBD2 is a possible D gene (5 bases). Germline CDR1 SEHNR, CDR2 FQNEAQ (reference sequence). There are 13 residues in the CDR3. Trimming took 5 bases from V and 6 from J, leaving 11 bases between them.

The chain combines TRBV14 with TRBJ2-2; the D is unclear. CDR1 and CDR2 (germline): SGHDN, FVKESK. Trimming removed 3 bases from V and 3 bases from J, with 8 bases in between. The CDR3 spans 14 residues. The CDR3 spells CASSHVGYTGELFF. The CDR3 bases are TGTGCCAGCAGCCACGTAGGATACACCGGGGAGCTGTTTTTT.

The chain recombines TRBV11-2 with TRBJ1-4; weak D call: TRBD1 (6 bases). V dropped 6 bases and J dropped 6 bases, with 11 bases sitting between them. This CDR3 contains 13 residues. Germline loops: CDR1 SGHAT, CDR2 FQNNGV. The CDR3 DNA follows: TGTGCCAGCAGTGAGGGGGTGGATGAAAAACTGTTTTTT. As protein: CASSEGVDEKLFF. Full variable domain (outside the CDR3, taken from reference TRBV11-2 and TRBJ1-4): EAGVAQSPRYKIIEKRQSVAFWCNPISGHATLYWYQQILGQGPKLLIQFQNNGVVDDSQLPKDRFSAERLKGVDSTLKIQPAKLEDSAVYLCASSEGVDEKLFFGSGTQLSVL.